This is a list of T cell receptor beta chains from one sample in a study of T cell repertoires in cytomegalovirus infection. TCRdb ran MiXCR on the reads and lists one entry per CDR3 protein. The sample includes about 400,000 distinct CDR3 sequences, approximately 30% of them seen just once. Antigens for these TCRs are unknown. The input for sequencing was cultured PBMCs, taken from culture after CMV antigen stimulation. The source of these receptors is a human donor in good health (CMV status not recorded). Some clones in this sample may be carry-over from other donors' samples. Both conserved end residues are part of each CDR3. The D gene is left open where the match is weak. Where a row states a size, it is once, few, many or the class of an expanded clone; other rows omit it.

J | V | D | size | CDR3 | DNA
TRBJ2-1 | TRBV7-2 | NA | NA | CASSLDPGAVSSYNEQFF | TGTGCCAGCAGCTTAGACCCTGGGGCCGTTAGCTCCTACAATGAGCAGTTCTTC
TRBJ2-1 | TRBV6-2/TRBV6-3 | TRBD2 | NA | CASSYTGGLSSYNEQFF | TGTGCCAGCAGTTACACGGGGGGTCTAAGCTCCTACAATGAGCAGTTCTTC
TRBJ1-3 | TRBV6-1 | NA | NA | CASSLGRRPGNTIYF | TGTGCCAGCAGTTTGGGACGACGTCCTGGAAACACCATATATTTT
TRBJ2-3 | TRBV18 | NA | NA | CASSRLKSSTDTQYF | TGTGCCAGCTCACGACTAAAATCTAGCACAGATACGCAGTATTTT
TRBJ2-7 | TRBV11-3 | TRBD2 | NA | CASSLGTSGKGEQYF | TGTGCCAGCAGCTTAGGGACTAGCGGGAAGGGCGAGCAGTACTTC
TRBJ2-1 | TRBV6-6 | TRBD1 | NA | CASRTRTGGYNEQFF | TGTGCCAGCAGAACCAGGACAGGGGGCTACAATGAGCAGTTCTTC
TRBJ2-3 | TRBV7-8 | TRBD2 | NA | CASSLYAGGPITDTQYF | TGTGCCAGCAGCTTATACGCGGGAGGGCCGATCACAGATACGCAGTATTTT
TRBJ1-1 | TRBV19 | NA | NA | CASSQNHGAVNTEAFF | TGTGCCAGTAGTCAAAATCATGGTGCAGTAAACACTGAAGCTTTCTTT
TRBJ2-2 | TRBV19 | NA | NA | CASTPRDTYTGELFF | TGTGCCAGTACCCCGCGGGACACCTACACCGGGGAGCTGTTTTTT
TRBJ1-1 | TRBV5-4 | TRBD1 | few | CASSYSIRQGEAFF | TGTGCCAGCAGCTATTCTATCCGACAGGGAGAAGCTTTCTTT
TRBJ2-3 | TRBV7-6 | NA | NA | CASSRGEFTDTQYF | TGTGCCAGCAGCAGGGGGGAGTTTACGGATACGCAGTATTTT
TRBJ2-3 | TRBV25-1 | TRBD2 | NA | CASSETGTSGKSTDTQYF | TGTGCCAGCAGTGAAACCGGGACTAGCGGAAAGAGCACAGATACGCAGTATTTT
TRBJ2-7 | TRBV28 | TRBD1 | NA | CASSPTGTGPTYEQYF | TGTGCCAGCAGTCCCACAGGGACAGGGCCTACCTACGAGCAGTACTTC
TRBJ2-3 | TRBV7-2 | TRBD2 | NA | CASSSFVAGTDTQYF | TGTGCCAGCAGCTCCTTCGTAGCGGGAACAGATACGCAGTATTTT
TRBJ1-4 | TRBV7-8 | NA | many | CASSLLNSRGEKLFF | TGTGCCAGCAGCTTATTAAACAGTAGGGGCGAAAAACTGTTTTTT
TRBJ2-7 | TRBV7-2 | TRBD1 | few | CASSARTGGAEQYF | TGTGCCAGCAGCGCCAGGACAGGGGGCGCCGAGCAGTACTTC
TRBJ2-5 | TRBV20-1 | NA | once | CSATLLVKQETQYF | TGCAGTGCTACCCTCTTAGTCAAGCAAGAGACCCAGTACTTC
TRBJ2-5 | TRBV20-1 | NA | few | CSASSLAASQETQYF | TGCAGTGCCTCTTCGCTTGCGGCCTCGCAAGAGACCCAGTACTTC
TRBJ2-1 | TRBV12-3/TRBV12-4 | NA | NA | CASSLGPAGSYEQFF | TGTGCCAGCAGTTTAGGCCCCGCAGGGAGTTACGAGCAGTTCTTC
TRBJ2-1 | TRBV10-3 | TRBD1 | NA | CAISQITGGLSYNEQFF | TGTGCCATCAGTCAAATTACAGGGGGCCTTTCCTACAATGAGCAGTTCTTC
TRBJ1-2 | TRBV6-5 | TRBD1 | few | CASSLKTGAAYGYTF | TGTGCCAGCAGCCTGAAGACAGGGGCCGCCTACGGCTACACCTTC
TRBJ2-1 | TRBV6-2/TRBV6-3 | TRBD1 | few | CASSYSQGVGNEQFF | TGTGCCAGCAGTTACTCCCAGGGGGTTGGCAATGAGCAGTTCTTC
TRBJ2-4 | TRBV7-2 | TRBD2 | many | CASSLSRLAEQYF | TGTGCCAGCAGCTTAAGTAGACTAGCGGAACAGTACTTC
TRBJ2-1 | TRBV7-9 | NA | NA | CASSRPLTEVNEQFF | TGTGCCAGCAGCCGTCCCCTAACGGAGGTGAATGAGCAGTTCTTC
TRBJ2-3 | TRBV7-6 | NA | many | CASSWGNTDTQYF | TGTGCCAGCAGTTGGGGGAACACAGATACGCAGTATTTT
TRBJ2-3 | TRBV6-6 | NA | NA | CATLAWAPTDTQYF | TGTGCCACCCTAGCGTGGGCCCCCACAGATACGCAGTATTTT
TRBJ1-1 | TRBV7-9 | NA | NA | CASSLWGWAFNTEAFF | TGTGCCAGCAGCTTGTGGGGGTGGGCCTTCAATACTGAAGCTTTCTTT
TRBJ2-4 | TRBV7-2 | NA | many | CASSYGRAAKNIQYF | TGTGCCAGCAGTTATGGAAGGGCCGCCAAAAACATTCAGTACTTC
TRBJ1-1 | TRBV12-3/TRBV12-4 | NA | NA | CASSVGRTEAFF | TGTGCCAGCAGTGTTGGGCGCACTGAAGCTTTCTTT
TRBJ2-3 | TRBV12-3/TRBV12-4 | NA | few | CASSSVGRQDTQYF | TGTGCCAGCAGTTCGGTCGGGAGACAAGATACGCAGTATTTT
TRBJ1-1 | TRBV6-6 | TRBD1 | NA | CASSYFDRGAEAFF | TGTGCCAGCAGTTACTTCGACAGGGGCGCTGAAGCTTTCTTT
TRBJ2-3 | TRBV2 | NA | NA | CASRNSLASTDTQYF | TGTGCCAGCAGGAATAGTCTAGCTAGCACAGATACGCAGTATTTT
TRBJ2-7 | TRBV7-8 | TRBD1 | NA | CASSLRDRGGHEQYF | TGTGCCAGCAGCCTCCGGGACAGGGGAGGCCACGAGCAGTACTTC
TRBJ1-2 | TRBV6-2/TRBV6-3 | TRBD1 | NA | CASRTAHQGGNYGYTF | TGTGCCAGCAGGACTGCCCACCAGGGGGGTAACTATGGCTACACCTTC
TRBJ1-1 | TRBV11-2 | NA | NA | CASSPSGLPTNTEAFF | TGTGCCAGCAGCCCCTCAGGGTTACCAACGAACACTGAAGCTTTCTTT
TRBJ2-1 | TRBV6-6 | TRBD1 | few | CASRDRGHNEQFF | TGTGCCAGCAGGGACAGGGGCCACAATGAGCAGTTCTTC
TRBJ2-3 | TRBV28 | NA | NA | CASSFPAGSGTQYF | TGTGCCAGCAGTTTTCCGGCAGGTTCAGGTACGCAGTATTTT
TRBJ2-7 | TRBV7-2 | NA | few | CASSSPFDEQYF | TGTGCCAGCAGCTCGCCCTTCGACGAGCAGTACTTC
TRBJ1-3 | TRBV18 | NA | few | CASRETVYSGNTIYF | TGTGCCAGCCGAGAGACAGTTTACTCTGGAAACACCATATATTTT
TRBJ2-7 | TRBV12-3/TRBV12-4 | NA | NA | CASSLAQGVRREQYF | TGTGCCAGCAGTTTAGCGCAGGGCGTCAGAAGGGAGCAGTACTTC
TRBJ2-1 | TRBV19 | TRBD1 | NA | CASSFDRLTGHLEQFF | TGTGCCAGTAGCTTTGATAGACTGACAGGGCATCTTGAGCAGTTCTTC
TRBJ2-7 | TRBV4-1 | TRBD2 | NA | CASSETGLDYEQYF | TGTGCCAGCAGCGAAACTGGACTAGATTACGAGCAGTACTTC
TRBJ2-7 | TRBV7-6 | NA | many | CASSLAGFYEQYF | TGTGCCAGCAGCTTAGCAGGATTCTACGAGCAGTACTTC
TRBJ1-1 | TRBV5-1 | NA | NA | CASSPLGGRTEAFF | TGCGCCAGCAGCCCGCTGGGGGGGCGGACTGAAGCTTTCTTT
TRBJ1-6 | TRBV12-3/TRBV12-4 | NA | few | CASRQQPSGSGSPLHF | TGTGCCAGCAGACAACAGCCCTCAGGTAGCGGCTCACCCCTCCACTTT
TRBJ2-3 | TRBV7-2 | NA | many | CASSFQARGLDTQYF | TGTGCCAGCAGCTTCCAAGCGAGAGGGTTAGATACGCAGTATTTT
TRBJ1-1 | TRBV5-4 | TRBD1 | NA | CASSETGTGAYEAFF | TGTGCCAGCAGCGAAACCGGGACAGGGGCGTATGAAGCTTTCTTT
TRBJ2-3 | TRBV4-1 | NA | NA | CASSQWDGEGADTQYF | TGCGCCAGCAGCCAATGGGACGGGGAAGGGGCAGATACGCAGTATTTT
TRBJ2-1 | TRBV24-1 | TRBD2 | NA | CATSHGPSGIDNEQFF | TGTGCCACCAGTCACGGGCCTAGCGGGATAGACAATGAGCAGTTCTTC
TRBJ1-3 | TRBV5-1 | NA | NA | CASSPRHGRSGNTIYF | TGCGCCAGCAGCCCTAGACACGGCCGCTCTGGAAACACCATATATTTT
TRBJ1-3 | TRBV7-2 | NA | NA | CASSLVVDTIYF | TGTGCCAGCAGCTTAGTAGTTGACACCATATATTTT
TRBJ2-2 | TRBV19 | NA | NA | CASVPRAYTGELFF | TGTGCCAGTGTCCCTCGCGCGTACACCGGGGAGCTGTTTTTT
TRBJ2-1 | TRBV5-6 | TRBD2 | NA | CASSPWRLAPFNEQFF | TGTGCCAGCAGCCCGTGGAGACTAGCGCCTTTCAATGAGCAGTTCTTC
TRBJ1-1 | TRBV10-1 | NA | NA | CASSPTGLMNTEAFF | TGCGCCAGCAGTCCAACGGGACTCATGAACACTGAAGCTTTCTTT
TRBJ2-1 | TRBV19 | NA | few | CASSTIGGNEQFF | TGTGCCAGTAGTACGATAGGGGGGAATGAGCAGTTCTTC